Below, 19 T cell receptor beta chains from the same sample are listed, as sequenced in a study of blood T cell repertoires in COVID-19. Clones were read by immunoSEQ multiplex PCR, and TCRdb kept only the in-frame ones, dropping some. The repertoire holds 200,000 to 300,000 clones, with around four fifths as singletons. The sample taken for sequencing was peripheral blood. These receptors were taken from a man aged 30 to 45 who had recovered from COVID-19.

The chain carries TRBV10-3 and TRBJ1-2, with 12 bases aligning to TRBD1. V lost 8 bases and J lost 4; bases outside the gene matches: 11. The CDR3 covers 16 residues. Germline V gene sequence: CDR1 ENHRY, CDR2 SYGVKD. The CDR3 sequence: CAISRGQGASGYGYTF. DNA of the CDR3: TGTGCCATCTCTAGGGGACAGGGGGCGTCTGGCTATGGCTACACCTTC.

The chain employs TRBV9 and TRBJ1-6; 10 nucleotides line up with TRBD1. With V trimmed by 0 bases and J by 10 bases, 4 bases remained unmatched. Germline V gene lookup returns CDR1 SGDLS and CDR2 YYNGEE. This CDR3 contains 15 residues. The CDR3 here is CASSVGRDRGSPLHF. In DNA, the CDR3 is TGTGCCAGCAGCGTAGGGAGGGACAGGGGCTCACCCCTCCACTTT.

The rearrangement links TRBV6-5 to TRBJ2-1; tentatively, D is TRBD1 (6 bases). From germline, CDR1 is MNHEY and CDR2 SVGAGI. The V gene lost 7 bases and the J gene lost 1 base, with 14 bases spanning the gap. The CDR3 contains 15 residues. Written as DNA, the CDR3 is TGTGCCAGCAACCAACGGACAGATTCCTACAATGAGCAGTTCTTC. As protein: CASNQRTDSYNEQFF.

This clone turned up a few times. The rearrangement uses TRBV15 and TRBJ2-5, with 8 bases identical to TRBD1. This CDR3 comprises 15 residues. The junction had 1 base not matched to a gene; V was cut back by 0 bases and J by 1 base. CDR1 LNHNV and CDR2 YYDKDF come from the germline V gene (reference sequence). CDR3 sequence: CATSRDGTGQETQYF. CDR3 sequence (DNA): TGTGCCACCAGCAGAGACGGGACAGGCCAAGAGACCCAGTACTTC.

The rearrangement uses TRBV21-1 and TRBJ2-7; the D call of TRBD1 is as the table states it, not checked on the DNA. TRBV21-1 is assigned pseudogene status. The CDR3 runs 15 residues. The chain's CDR3 is CASSTTRQGAYEQYV. The CDR3 DNA sequence: TGTGCCAGCAGCACAACCCGACAGGGCGCCTACGAGCAGTACGTC.

This clone was observed a single time. V gene TRBV28 combines with J gene TRBJ1-2; D possibly corresponds to TRBD1 (5 bases). V was cut by 5 bases and J by 4 bases, with 11 bases left in between. The CDR3 sequence is 13 residues long. Per germline, CDR1 MDHEN and CDR2 SYDVKM. The DNA of the CDR3 is TGTGCCAGCAGTCCTCCGGACATCTATGGCTACACCTTC. Translated: CASSPPDIYGYTF.

V usage is TRBV7-9 and J usage is TRBJ2-2, with D unclear. V lost 1 base to trimming and J lost 5 bases, with 8 bases between them. The CDR3 is 14 residues long. Germline V gene lookup returns CDR1 SEHNR and CDR2 FQNEAQ (reference sequence). The CDR3 region has the DNA TGTGCCAGCAGCTTAGTTAGAGAAACCGGGGAGCTGTTTTTT. Its protein product is CASSLVRETGELFF.

The chain joins TRBV18 to TRBJ2-2, with 8 bases identical to TRBD2. This CDR3 region has 17 residues. The germline V gene encodes CDR1 KGHSH and CDR2 LQKENI. J was trimmed by 2 bases and V by 3 bases; bases with no gene match: 8. CDR3 nucleotides: TGTGCCAGCTCACCGCAACCGGGACTAGTAAACACCGGGGAGCTGTTTTTT. This encodes CASSPQPGLVNTGELFF. The variable domain in full, completed from reference TRBV18 and TRBJ2-2, reads NAGVMQNPRHLVRRRGQEARLRCSPMKGHSHVYWYRQLPEEGLKFMVYLQKENIIDESGMPKERFSAEFPKEGPSILRIQQVVRGDSAAYFCASSPQPGLVNTGELFFGEGSRLTVL.

The table lists this clone with a few counts. The chain employs TRBV7-9 and TRBJ2-7; 8 positions agree with TRBD1. The trim removed 0 bases at V and 5 bases at J, leaving 9 bases unmatched. The germline gives CDR1 SEHNR, CDR2 FQNEAQ (reference sequence). The CDR3 has 16 amino acids. The CDR3 here is CASSLAYSGTGDEQYF. The CDR3 DNA sequence: TGTGCCAGCAGCTTAGCATACTCCGGGACAGGTGACGAGCAGTACTTC.

This sequence joins TRBV4-1 and TRBJ2-5; no firm D call. Germline V gene data show CDR1 as MGHRA and CDR2 as YSYEKL. V was clipped by 1 base and J by 2 bases, with 11 bases between them. The CDR3 is 15 residues long. This CDR3 reads CASSQANLKQETQYF. The CDR3 coding sequence is TGCGCCAGCAGCCAAGCCAACCTAAAACAAGAGACCCAGTACTTC.

The rearrangement uses TRBV7-6 and TRBJ1-5, with D possibly being TRBD1 (5 bases). Germline CDR1 is SGHVS and CDR2 is FNYEAQ. The CDR3 spans 15 residues. Trimming left V 1 base short and J 6 bases short, with 13 bases between. The CDR3 protein is CASSLGNSGSQPQHF. The CDR3, as DNA: TGTGCCAGCAGCTTAGGCAATTCAGGGTCTCAGCCCCAGCATTTT.

This chain uses TRBV7-9 with TRBJ2-7; 7 nucleotides agree with TRBD1. V lost 4 bases and J lost 5; bases outside the gene matches: 8. Germline V lookup: CDR1 SEHNR, CDR2 FQNEAQ (reference sequence). The CDR3 loop spans 14 amino acids. This CDR3 reads CASSSSTGPHEQYV. The CDR3 DNA is TGTGCCAGCAGCTCCTCGACAGGGCCCCACGAGCAGTACGTC.

The genes are TRBV5-1 and TRBJ2-7, with a tentative D call TRBD2 (5 bases). Germline V gives CDR1 SGHRS, CDR2 YFSETQ. CDR3 length: 12 residues. Trimming pared 8 bases from V and 0 bases from J, leaving 9 bases between. The CDR3 loop is CARGLSSYEQYV. The CDR3 nucleotides read TGCGCCAGAGGACTTTCCTCCTACGAGCAGTACGTC.

This clone has just one count. The chain is built from TRBV7-9 and TRBJ2-5; TRBD2 might be the D (7 bases). This CDR3 comprises 15 residues. In germline, CDR1 is SEHNR, CDR2 FQNEAQ (reference sequence). Trimming took off 5 bases at V and 3 bases at J, with 16 bases between the two ends. CDR3 region: CASSLGRGGKETQYF. Written as DNA, the CDR3 is TGTGCCAGCAGCCTGGGTAGGGGGGGTAAAGAGACCCAGTACTTC.

V and J are TRBV5-1 and TRBJ1-3; D perhaps matches TRBD1 (5 bases). From germline, CDR1 is SGHRS and CDR2 YFSETQ. V lost 1 base, J lost 3 bases, and 11 bases lay in between. The CDR3 extends over 15 amino acids. CDR3 sequence (DNA): TGCGCCAGCAGCTTGCAGGGATTGTATGGAAACACCATATATTTT. Amino acid sequence: CASSLQGLYGNTIYF. Combining the CDR3 with reference TRBV5-1 and TRBJ1-3 gives the whole variable domain KAGVTQTPRYLIKTRGQQVTLSCSPISGHRSVSWYQQTPGQGLQFLFEYFSETQRNKGNFPGRFSGRQFSNSRSEMNVSTLELGDSALYLCASSLQGLYGNTIYFGEGSWLTVV.

This CDR3 reads CASSQESAGWVETQYF. As DNA, the CDR3 is TGTGCCAGCAGCCAAGAATCTGCGGGCTGGGTGGAGACCCAGTACTTC. The chain employs TRBV3-1 (or the pseudogene TRBV3-2) and TRBJ2-5; perhaps TRBD2 as D (5 bases). Germline CDR1 and CDR2: LGHDT and YNNKEL (reference sequence). V dropped 0 bases and J dropped 5 bases, with 16 bases sitting between them. The CDR3 sequence is 16 residues long.

The chain carries TRBV4-1 and TRBJ1-5; D unclear. Germline loops: CDR1 MGHRA, CDR2 YSYEKL. The CDR3 consists of 14 residues. V was trimmed by 3 bases and J by 4 bases, leaving 10 bases between them. CDR3 DNA sequence: TGCGCCAGCAGCCATCCACAGCAAAATCAGCCCCAGCATTTT. Protein product: CASSHPQQNQPQHF.

This sequence joins TRBV28 and TRBJ1-2; perhaps TRBD1 as D (5 bases). This CDR3 region has 10 residues. Trimming shortened V by 10 bases and J by 7 bases, and 10 bases separated the two germline ends. CDR1 MDHEN and CDR2 SYDVKM come from the germline V gene. The CDR3 nucleotides are TGTGCCACCTCAGGGCCTGGCTACACCTTC. Its protein product is CATSGPGYTF.

In nucleotides, the CDR3 is TGCGCCAGCAAGGTAGTCGGGACGGGGGGTAATGAGCAGTTCTTC. Translation gives CASKVVGTGGNEQFF. V is TRBV5-1 and J is TRBJ2-1, with TRBD2 matching over 7 bases. The V gene's germline CDR1 is SGHRS and CDR2 YFSETQ. V trimming: 6 bases; J trimming: 7 bases; junction bases outside the gene matches: 13. CDR3 length: 15 residues.